Detailed here is one T cell receptor beta chain. Germline V gene sequence: CDR1 DFQATT, CDR2 SNEGSKA (reference sequence). Trimming stripped 3 bases from V and 2 bases from J, with 8 bases between. This CDR3 has 13 amino acids. Noted time point: persistent/refractory GD, antithyroid drugs over 5 years with positive TRAb. The TCR library was prepared using RNA isolated from PBMCs. iRepertoire HTBI primers and Arm-PCR of CDR3 regions built TCR beta libraries. TCRdb recomputed calls from the multiplex PCR reads with MiXCR, one row per CDR3 protein. The profile covers about 430,000 distinct CDR3 sequences, with roughly 23% appearing a single time and more than 13% taken by the ten largest. This sample was included in a study of regulatory T cells in long-lasting Graves disease.

The TCR sequence derives from a female donor with Graves disease. The chain recombines TRBV20-1 with TRBJ1-5; D call uncertain. The material was peripheral blood mononuclear cells (PBMCs), obtained when the disease was refractory, from a patient treated with antithyroid drugs. The chain's CDR3 is CSASIVGNQPQHF. The CDR3 coding sequence is TGCAGTGCTAGCATCGTGGGCAATCAGCCCCAGCATTTT.